This T cell receptor beta chain was documented in a study of tumor and adjacent non-tumor tissue in lung cancer. Study-level background: On average, productive TCRbeta reads reached roughly 4.2 million per sample.

The template was RNA from unsorted bulk tissue. More than 3 cm separated this lung sample from the edge of the tumor. CDR1 KGHSH and CDR2 LQKENI come from the germline V gene. CDR3 size: 18 residues. The ends were cut back, 9 bases at V and 1 base at J, with 22 bases in the middle. Remarks on this clonotype: Its target is not known.

The library came from three nested PCR rounds adapted from ARM-PCR protocols. TCRdb recomputed calls from the multiplex PCR reads with MiXCR, one row per CDR3 protein. The table lists tens of thousands of distinct CDR3 sequences, 60% to 70% of them singletons. General study findings and limits: Tumor repertoires had a smaller top 100 clone share than normal lung.

Sequenced material: distant non-tumor lung tissue. The clonotype was recovered from a middle-aged woman with non-small cell lung cancer. V is TRBV18 and J is TRBJ2-6; D ambiguous. The CDR3 DNA reads as TGTGCCAGGTCGCCAAATAGGGTTGGGTATTCTGGGGCCAACGTCCTGACTTTC. Its protein product is CARSPNRVGYSGANVLTF.